These T cell receptor beta chains were read from a single sample in a study of tumor-infiltrating lymphocytes in primary liver carcinoma. One entry per CDR3 protein, called by TCRdb with MiXCR from the multiplex PCR reads. The repertoire holds about 54,000 distinct CDR3 sequences, about 68% seen once, with about 26% in the top ten. Specimen: liver tumor tissue from sampling region 2. These receptors all stem from a middle-aged man with primary liver carcinoma and hepatitis B virus infection. The CDR3 runs from the conserved cysteine through the conserved F or W. The D gene is left open where the match is weak. The size field is filled for only some rows; it gives once, few, many or a size class.

TRBD1 | - | TRBJ2-7 | TRBV7-9 | CANTAQGSSYEQYF | TGTGCCAACACCGCACAGGGGTCCTCCTACGAGCAGTACTTC
- | - | TRBJ2-2 | TRBV7-9 | CANSLGGATTGELFF | TGTGCCAACAGCTTAGGAGGGGCGACCACCGGGGAGCTGTTCTTT
- | - | TRBJ2-3 | TRBV7-8 | CASRDRISTDTQYF | TGTGCCAGCAGGGACAGAATTAGCACAGATACACAGTATTTT
- | - | TRBJ2-2 | TRBV11-2 | CASSWGGGHTGELFF | TGTGCCAGCAGTTGGGGGGGCGGACACACCGGGGAGCTGTTTTTT
TRBD2 | - | TRBJ2-7 | TRBV6-2/TRBV6-3 | CASSRLAGSYEKYF | TGTGCCAGCAGTAGGCTAGCGGGATCCTACGAGAAATACTTC
TRBD2 | - | TRBJ2-3 | TRBV29-1 | CSLDGGAGIFADTQYF | TGCAGCCTTGACGGAGGAGCGGGAATTTTCGCAGATACGCAGTATTTT
- | - | TRBJ2-3 | TRBV12-3/TRBV12-4 | CASSLADAQYF | TGTGCTAGCAGTTTAGCTGATGCGCAGTATTTT
TRBD2 | - | TRBJ2-2 | TRBV7-9 | CASSPPSGVSAGELSF | TGTGCCAGCAGCCCCCCTAGCGGAGTTTCGGCCGGGGAACTGTCTTTT
TRBD1 | many | TRBJ2-6 | TRBV10-3 | CATIGQGARGANVLTF | TGTGCCACGATAGGACAGGGGGCTAGAGGGGCCAACGTCCTGACTTTC
TRBD2 | - | TRBJ2-1 | TRBV7-8 | CANSKRGLANNEQFF | TGTGCCAACAGCAAAAGAGGACTAGCTAACAATGAGCAGTTCTTC
TRBD1 | - | TRBJ1-4 | TRBV6-5 | CASRTGGADEKLFF | TGTGCCAGCAGAACAGGGGGCGCTGATGAAAAGCTGTTTTTT
TRBD2 | - | TRBJ2-2 | TRBV11-2 | CTSSLVTLAGTGELLF | TGTACTAGCAGCTTAGTGACGCTAGCGGGAACCGGGGAGCTGCTTTTT
- | - | TRBJ2-1 | TRBV5-1 | CASSLTGAVNNEQFF | TGTGCCAGCAGCCTCACTGGGGCAGTAAACAATGAGCAGTTCTTC
- | - | TRBJ2-7 | TRBV18 | CASSSSGDYEQYF | TGTGCCAGCTCATCCTCTGGGGATTACGAGCAGTACTTC
TRBD1 | - | TRBJ2-1 | TRBV29-1 | CSAVPGTGNNEQFF | TGTAGCGCTGTCCCCGGGACAGGCAACAATGAGCAGTTCTTC
- | - | TRBJ2-3 | TRBV5-4 | CASSLRVSGGADTEYF | TGTGCCAGCAGCTTACGGGTCTCAGGTGGGGCAGATACAGAGTATTTT
- | many | TRBJ1-5 | TRBV4-1 | CASSQEGGDSNQPQHF | TGCGCCAGCAGCCAAGAAGGGGGTGATAGCAATCAGCCCCAGCATTTT
TRBD2 | once | TRBJ2-7 | TRBV12-3/TRBV12-4 | CASNFSGSSYEQYF | TGTGCTAGCAATTTTAGCGGGAGCTCCTACGAGCAGTACTTC
- | once | TRBJ2-1 | TRBV6-6 | CANRGPGLAWYEQFF | TGTGCTAACAGAGGGCCGGGTCTAGCGTGGTATGAGCAGTTCTTC
- | few | TRBJ2-4 | TRBV15 | CATSRDFSGLAKNIQYF | TGTGCCACCAGCAGAGACTTCTCGGGGCTAGCCAAAAACATTCAGTACTTC
- | many | TRBJ1-2 | TRBV6-5 | CASSYLGGQGGYTF | TGTGCCAGCAGTTACTTGGGGGGGCAAGGTGGCTACACCTTC
- | once | TRBJ2-1 | TRBV5-4 | CTSSPPLRDYNEQFF | TGTACCAGCAGCCCCCCATTGCGTGACTACAATGAGCAGTTCTTC
- | - | TRBJ2-7 | TRBV11-2 | CANSLDFGTPGSYEQYF | TGTGCCAACAGCTTAGACTTCGGGACACCCGGCTCCTACGAACAGTACTTC
- | many | TRBJ1-1 | TRBV7-9 | CASSLARDSVAFF | TGTGCCAGCAGCTTAGCGCGAGATAGCGTGGCTTTCTTT
TRBD1 | - | TRBJ2-3 | TRBV6-1 | CASNIRTGRTDTQYF | TGTGCTAGCAATATCCGGACAGGCCGCACAGATACGCAGTATTTT
TRBD1 | - | TRBJ1-5 | TRBV6-5 | CASSRTGGAQSQHF | TGTGCCAGCAGTAGGACAGGGGGGGCTCAGTCCCAACATTTT
- | - | TRBJ2-7 | TRBV4-2 | CASNPDTYEQYF | TGTGCCAGCAACCCGGACACATACGAGCAGTACTTC
- | few | TRBJ2-6 | TRBV6-2/TRBV6-3 | CACSYTSGANVLTF | TGTGCCTGCAGTTACACCTCTGGGGCCAACGTCCTGACCTTC
- | - | TRBJ2-3 | TRBV28 | CASSTGEGETDTQYF | TGTGCCAGCAGTACGGGAGAGGGGGAAACAGATACGCAATATTTT
TRBD1 | - | TRBJ2-1 | TRBV12-3/TRBV12-4 | CANSTDRGNVQLF | TGTGCCAACAGCACGGACAGGGGTAATGTGCAGTTGTTC
- | many | TRBJ1-6 | TRBV6-5 | CASSYGGVNSPLHF | TGTGCCAGCAGTTACGGAGGTGTCAATTCACCCCTCCACTTT
- | - | TRBJ2-7 | TRBV6-5 | CASSITRVFGSSEQYF | TGTGCCAGCAGTATCACCCGGGTCTTTGGTTCCTCCGAACAGTACTTC
TRBD1 | few | TRBJ1-6 | TRBV11-2 | CAGSSIGQGNSPLHF | TGTGCCGGCAGCTCGATCGGACAGGGAAATTCACCCCTCCACTTT
- | - | TRBJ2-7 | TRBV7-9 | CTSSLASAYEQYF | TGTACCAGCAGCTTAGCTAGTGCCTACGAGCAGTACTTC
TRBD2 | many | TRBJ2-2 | TRBV28 | CASSPRTSGGTGELFF | TGTGCCAGCAGTCCCCGGACTAGCGGGGGCACCGGGGAGCTGTTTTTT